This is a list of T cell receptor beta chains from one sample in a study of control samples from healthy donors and cancer patients. TCRdb's table, derived via immunoSEQ multiplex PCR, lists solely in-frame clones and lacks some. This table holds 60,000 to 100,000 clones, approximately 90% found once. Sequencing was done on a sample of blood. The origin of the receptors is a man aged 45 to 65 in good health. The CDR3 runs from the conserved cysteine through the conserved F or W. Fields, in order: J gene, V gene, D gene, clone size, CDR3 protein, CDR3 DNA. The D gene is left open where the match is weak. The size field is filled for only some rows; it gives once, few, many or a size class.

TRBJ1-1 TRBV10-1 TRBD1 NA CATSPGGWNTEAFF TGCGCCACCAGTCCAGGGGGCTGGAACACTGAAGCTTTCTTT
TRBJ2-5 TRBV11-2 NA once CASSLAGGIQTQYF TGTGCCAGCAGCTTAGCCGGCGGAATACAGACCCAGTACTTC
TRBJ2-3 TRBV7-3 NA NA CASTLGGPTDTQYF TGTGCCAGCACCTTAGGGGGACCCACAGATACGCAGTATTTT
TRBJ1-1 TRBV6-5 NA NA CASGNLWFDTEAFF TGTGCCAGCGGAAATCTGTGGTTCGACACTGAAGCTTTCTTT
TRBJ2-5 TRBV5-1 NA once CASSFGSLQETQYF TGCGCCAGCAGCTTTGGGTCCCTCCAAGAGACCCAGTACTTC
TRBJ1-1 TRBV9 NA NA CASSVVGRYVLMNTEAFF TGTGCCAGCAGCGTAGTAGGACGGTATGTCCTTATGAACACTGAAGCTTTCTTT
TRBJ2-1 TRBV30 NA once CAWSVRGRYNEQFF TGTGCCTGGAGTGTACGGGGGCGTTACAATGAGCAGTTCTTC
TRBJ1-4 TRBV9 NA NA CASSPRSGGGEKLFF TGTGCCAGCAGCCCAAGGTCCGGGGGCGGTGAAAAACTGTTTTTT
TRBJ2-7 TRBV6-7 TRBD1 NA CASRVLVTLDRGSYEQYF TGTGCCAGCAGGGTTCTAGTTACATTGGACAGGGGCTCCTACGAGCAGTACTTC
TRBJ2-6 TRBV29-1 NA NA CSVMKGGSGANVLTF TGCAGCGTTATGAAAGGGGGATCTGGGGCCAACGTCCTGACTTTC
TRBJ1-4 TRBV7-2 NA NA CASSLKVREKLFF TGTGCCAGCAGCTTAAAAGTGAGGGAAAAACTGTTTTTT
TRBJ1-2 TRBV6-1 NA NA CASSVSGSSANYGYTF TGTGCCAGCAGTGTATCCGGGTCTTCGGCTAACTATGGCTACACCTTC
TRBJ1-1 TRBV2 NA NA CATPGGSLGTEAFF TGTGCCACCCCCGGGGGCAGTTTGGGAACTGAAGCTTTCTTT
TRBJ1-6 TRBV27 NA few CASSFGIPVSPLHF TGTGCCAGCAGTTTCGGGATACCCGTTTCACCCCTCCACTTT
TRBJ2-7 TRBV15 NA NA CATSRGGTSYEQYF TGTGCCACCAGCAGAGGCGGGACCTCCTACGAGCAGTACTTC
TRBJ2-7 TRBV5-4 TRBD1 NA CASSKGQGINEQYF TGTGCCAGCAGCAAGGGACAGGGTATTAACGAGCAGTACTTC
TRBJ2-5 TRBV9 TRBD1 once CASSGQGLGETQYF TGTGCCAGCAGCGGACAGGGGTTAGGGGAGACCCAGTACTTC
TRBJ2-5 TRBV7-8 NA NA CASSRVTGIQETQYF TGTGCCAGCAGCCGAGTAACGGGGATCCAAGAGACCCAGTACTTC
TRBJ2-1 TRBV6-2/TRBV6-3 TRBD2 NA CASSLAGGRYNEQFF TGTGCCAGCAGCCTAGCGGGGGGACGGTACAATGAGCAGTTCTTC
TRBJ1-4 TRBV10-3 TRBD1 NA CAISESQPIDRGLGEKLFF TGTGCCATCAGTGAGTCACAGCCCATTGACAGGGGGCTTGGAGAAAAACTGTTTTTT
TRBJ2-1 TRBV29-1 TRBD1 NA CSVRQGPVYNEQFF TGCAGCGTGCGACAGGGACCCGTTTACAATGAGCAGTTCTTC
TRBJ2-3 TRBV5-6 TRBD1 NA CASSWTGGGNTDTQYF TGTGCCAGCAGCTGGACAGGGGGCGGAAATACAGATACGCAGTATTTT
TRBJ2-5 TRBV6-5 TRBD2 NA CASSLGLAGAETQYF TGTGCCAGCAGCCTTGGACTAGCGGGGGCAGAGACCCAGTACTTC
TRBJ1-5 TRBV18 NA NA CASSPRDDRRRTYDQPQHF TGTGCCAGCTCACCACGCGACGACAGAAGACGCACCTACGATCAGCCCCAGCATTTT